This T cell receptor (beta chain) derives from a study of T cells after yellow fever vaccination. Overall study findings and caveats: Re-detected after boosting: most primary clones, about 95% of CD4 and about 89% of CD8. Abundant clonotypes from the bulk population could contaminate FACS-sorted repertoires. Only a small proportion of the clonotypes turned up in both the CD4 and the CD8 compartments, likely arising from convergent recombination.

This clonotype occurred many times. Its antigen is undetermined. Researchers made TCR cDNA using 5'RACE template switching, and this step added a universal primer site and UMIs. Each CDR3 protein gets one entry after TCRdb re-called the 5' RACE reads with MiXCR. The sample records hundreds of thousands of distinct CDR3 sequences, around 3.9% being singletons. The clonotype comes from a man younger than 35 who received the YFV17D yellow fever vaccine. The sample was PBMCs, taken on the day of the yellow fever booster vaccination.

CDR3 in DNA: TGTGCCAGCAGCCCTCCCCTAGGGATCCAAGAGACCCAGTACTTC. It codes for CASSPPLGIQETQYF. The rearrangement joins TRBV5-4 to TRBJ2-5, with D uncertain. CDR3 length: 15 amino acids. Germline CDR1 reads SGHNT; CDR2 reads YYREEE (reference sequence). V was trimmed by 4 bases and J by 1 base, leaving 14 bases between them.